The 21 T cell receptor beta chains below all came from one sample that was sequenced in a study of T cells after yellow fever vaccination. TCRdb called the 5' RACE reads again in MiXCR, with one record for every CDR3 protein. The table shows about 360,000 distinct CDR3 sequences, with 6% to 8% occurring only once. The starting material was PBMCs, obtained 5 days after the yellow fever booster vaccination. The source is a man younger than 40 who received the YFV17D yellow fever vaccine.

In its sample, this clonotype was seen a few times. The rearrangement joins TRBV5-1 to TRBJ2-3; D is unclear. There are 13 residues in the CDR3. Per the germline V gene, CDR1 is SGHRS and CDR2 is YFSETQ. Trimming left V 3 bases short and J 2 bases short, with 7 bases between. The CDR3 coding sequence is TGCGCCAGCAGCTCAACCTACACAGATACGCAGTATTTT. It specifies CASSSTYTDTQYF.

The rearrangement uses TRBV24-1 and TRBJ2-3; D is undetermined. The ends were cut back, 5 bases at V and 0 bases at J, with 5 bases in the middle. This CDR3 is built from 13 residues. Germline V lookup: CDR1 KGHDR, CDR2 SFDVKD. DNA of the CDR3: TGTGCCACCAGTGGGAACAGCACAGATACGCAGTATTTT. This encodes CATSGNSTDTQYF.

The chain is built from TRBV9 and TRBJ2-7; 9 positions agree with TRBD1. J gave up 6 bases and V 0 bases, and 7 bases lay outside the gene matches. The germline V gene has CDR1 SGDLS and CDR2 YYNGEE. There are 15 residues in the CDR3. In DNA form, the CDR3 reads TGTGCCAGCAGCGTAGGGGGGGACAGGGCCCTCGAGCAGTACTTC. Translated, it gives CASSVGGDRALEQYF.

This clonotype showed up many times. The genes are TRBV7-2 and TRBJ2-5; 13 bases match TRBD2. This CDR3 has 18 amino acids. Trimming removed 0 bases from V and 5 bases from J; junction bases left unmatched: 9. From germline, CDR1 is SGHTA and CDR2 FQGNSA. The CDR3 reads CASSLAPGLAGDPETQYF. CDR3 bases: TGTGCCAGCAGCTTAGCTCCTGGACTAGCGGGAGATCCGGAGACCCAGTACTTC.

This clonotype was picked up a small number of times. This chain links TRBV4-3 with TRBJ2-2; 7 nucleotides agree with TRBD2. There are 17 residues in the CDR3. Germline loops: CDR1 LGHNA, CDR2 YSLEER. The J segment lost 4 bases and the V segment lost 0 bases, leaving 8 bases of the junction unmatched. Here the CDR3 reads CASSQDPQLARTGELFF. The CDR3 DNA follows: TGCGCCAGCAGCCAAGACCCGCAACTAGCGCGCACCGGGGAGCTGTTTTTT.

The sample holds many counts of this clonotype. The gene calls are TRBV7-2 and TRBJ2-1; tentatively, D is TRBD2 (5 bases). The CDR3 extends over 13 amino acids. Germline-derived CDR1 and CDR2 are SGHTA and FQGNSA. With 3 bases removed from V and 4 bases from J, the gap between germline ends came to 7 bases. The CDR3 loop is CASSFGGYNEQFF. CDR3 coding DNA: TGTGCCAGCAGCTTCGGAGGATACAATGAGCAGTTCTTC. Full variable domain (remainder filled in from reference TRBV7-2 and TRBJ2-1): GAGVSQSPSNKVTEKGKDVELRCDPISGHTALYWYRQSLGQGLEFLIYFQGNSAPDKSGLPSDRFSAERTGGSVSTLTIQRTQQEDSAVYLCASSFGGYNEQFFGPGTRLTVL.

This clonotype was recorded many times. The V gene is TRBV4-3, the J gene TRBJ1-1, with D possibly TRBD1 on 5 matching bases. This CDR3 has 16 residues. CDR1 LGHNA and CDR2 YSLEER come from the germline V gene. The ends were cut back, 1 base at V and 1 base at J, with 13 bases in the middle. The CDR3 sequence: CASSQGDGRWNTEAFF. In DNA form, the CDR3 reads TGCGCCAGCAGCCAAGGGGACGGACGGTGGAACACTGAAGCTTTCTTT.

This chain links TRBV12-3 or TRBV12-4 with TRBJ2-2; D gene unclear. The V gene lost 5 bases and the J gene lost 4 bases, with 11 bases spanning the gap. This CDR3 region has 14 residues. The CDR3 DNA reads TGTGCCAGCAGTCCCCTCCGGGTCACCGGGGAGCTGTTTTTT. The encoded protein is CASSPLRVTGELFF.

This clonotype was counted between two and nine times. This CDR3 is CSAIPHISTDTQYF. For the CDR3, the DNA is TGCAGTGCCATCCCCCATATAAGCACAGATACGCAGTATTTT. The J gene is TRBJ2-3, the V gene TRBV20-1; D uncertain. V was shortened by 6 bases and J by 0 bases, with 13 bases between the two germline ends. This CDR3 has 14 residues. Germline CDR1 is DFQATT and CDR2 is SNEGSKA (reference sequence).

This clonotype turned up a few times. The chain recombines TRBV3-1 with TRBJ2-1; TRBD2 matches 8 bases. Germline V lookup: CDR1 LGHDT, CDR2 YNNKEL (reference sequence). This CDR3 is built from 15 residues. With V trimmed by 2 bases and J by 3 bases, 3 bases remained unmatched. This chain's CDR3 is CASSQPGLGYNEQFF. As DNA, the CDR3 is TGTGCCAGCAGCCAACCGGGACTAGGCTACAATGAGCAGTTCTTC.

This chain joins TRBV10-1 and TRBJ2-1; TRBD1 is a possible D gene (6 bases). The ends were cut back, 6 bases at V and 3 bases at J, with 15 bases in the middle. The length of the CDR3 is 15 residues. Germline lookup yields CDR1 WNHNN and CDR2 SYGVQD (reference sequence). The CDR3 coding sequence is TGCGCCAGCAGCCCGGACAGTATGGGCTACAATGAGCAGTTCTTC. As protein: CASSPDSMGYNEQFF.

There are a few counts of this clonotype. The chain combines TRBV4-3 with TRBJ1-1; no reliable D call. Trimming cost V 5 bases and J 1 base, with 11 bases left between them. The CDR3 sequence is 14 residues long. Germline loops: CDR1 LGHNA, CDR2 YSLEER. The CDR3 here is CASSYDTRNTEAFF. The CDR3 region has the DNA TGCGCCAGCAGCTACGACACCAGGAACACTGAAGCTTTCTTT.

This clonotype was counted many times. The chain carries TRBV5-1 and TRBJ2-2; 9 bases are shared with TRBD2. The germline gives CDR1 SGHRS, CDR2 YFSETQ. The CDR3 length is 16 residues. Trimming removed 3 bases from V and 0 bases from J; junction bases left unmatched: 3. The DNA of the CDR3 is TGCGCCAGCAGCTCAATAGCGGGAGCGAACACCGGGGAGCTGTTTTTT. Its translation is CASSSIAGANTGELFF.

The table lists this clonotype with many counts. The J gene is TRBJ2-3, the V gene TRBV12-3 or TRBV12-4; D gene uncertain. This CDR3 is built from 14 residues. The germline V and J ends were trimmed by 5 bases and 0 bases, with 9 bases remaining between them. The CDR3 DNA follows: TGTGCCAGCAGTATGACCCTAAGCACAGATACGCAGTATTTT. Its protein product is CASSMTLSTDTQYF.

Only a few counts were recorded for this clonotype. V is TRBV12-3 or TRBV12-4 and J is TRBJ2-7; 9 bases map to TRBD1. Germline trimming cut 6 bases from V and 5 bases from J; bases unmatched to any gene: 11. This CDR3 has 15 residues. The CDR3: CASSLTDRGGDEQYF. In DNA form, the CDR3 reads TGTGCCAGCAGCCTGACGGACAGGGGAGGGGACGAGCAGTACTTC.

This clonotype appeared a few times. The rearrangement joins TRBV24-1 to TRBJ1-1, with 7 bases identical to TRBD1. With V trimmed by 11 bases and J by 3 bases, 5 bases remained unmatched. The CDR3 spans 12 residues. Germline CDR1 is KGHDR and CDR2 is SFDVKD. CDR3 bases: TGTGCCAATCCCCAGGGGGACACTGAAGCTTTCTTT. Amino acid sequence: CANPQGDTEAFF.

In its sample, this clonotype was seen many times. The rearrangement joins TRBV20-1 to TRBJ2-1, with TRBD2 as a possible D gene (5 bases). The CDR3 loop spans 16 amino acids. Germline-derived CDR1 and CDR2 are DFQATT and SNEGSKA (reference sequence). Trimming stripped 0 bases from V and 0 bases from J, with 12 bases between. CDR3 sequence (DNA): TGCAGTGCTAGAGATCTGGCTAGCCTCTCCTACAATGAGCAGTTCTTC. As protein: CSARDLASLSYNEQFF.

In this sample, this clonotype turned up a few times. This chain uses TRBV11-2 with TRBJ2-1; 11 positions agree with TRBD2. V gave up 6 bases and J gave up 5 bases; unmatched junction bases: 3. Germline V lookup: CDR1 SGHAT, CDR2 FQNNGV. The CDR3 covers 14 residues. CDR3 region: CASRLAGENNEQFF. The CDR3 DNA reads as TGTGCCAGCAGACTAGCGGGAGAGAACAATGAGCAGTTCTTC.

At least ten counts were recorded for this clonotype. The chain recombines TRBV5-1 with TRBJ2-1; the D is unclear. Germline assignment: CDR1 SGHRS and CDR2 YFSETQ. V lost 0 bases to trimming and J lost 3 bases, with 10 bases between them. The CDR3 contains 15 residues. The CDR3 nucleotides are TGCGCCAGCAGCTTGGGGCAGGCGAACTACAATGAGCAGTTCTTC. This sequence encodes CASSLGQANYNEQFF.

The genes are TRBV25-1 and TRBJ2-5; no clear D gene. CDR1 MGHDK and CDR2 SYGVNS come from the germline V gene. CDR3 size: 14 residues. Trimming took off 1 base at V and 0 bases at J, with 6 bases between the two ends. The chain's CDR3 is CASSEFQYQETQYF. The CDR3 DNA follows: TGTGCCAGCAGTGAATTTCAGTACCAAGAGACCCAGTACTTC.

The chain couples TRBV2 to TRBJ2-1; D is undetermined. Germline V gives CDR1 SNHLY, CDR2 FYNNEI. CDR3 length: 12 residues. The V gene lost 4 bases and the J gene lost 6 bases, with 7 bases spanning the gap. The CDR3 DNA reads TGTGCCAGCAGTGGACCGGGCAATGAGCAGTTCTTC. Translating gives CASSGPGNEQFF.